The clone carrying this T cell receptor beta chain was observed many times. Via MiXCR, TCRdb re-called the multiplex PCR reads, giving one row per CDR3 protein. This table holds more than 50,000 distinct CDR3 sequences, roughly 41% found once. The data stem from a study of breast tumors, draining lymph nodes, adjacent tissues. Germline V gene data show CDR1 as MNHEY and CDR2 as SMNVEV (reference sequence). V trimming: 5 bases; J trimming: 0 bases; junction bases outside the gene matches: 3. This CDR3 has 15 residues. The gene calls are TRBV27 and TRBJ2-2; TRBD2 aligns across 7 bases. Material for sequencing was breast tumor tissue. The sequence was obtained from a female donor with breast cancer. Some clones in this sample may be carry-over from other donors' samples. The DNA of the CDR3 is TGTGCCAGCAGTACCAGCGGGGCGAACACCGGGGAGCTGTTTTTT. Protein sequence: CASSTSGANTGELFF.